This TCR beta chain is from a study of cytomegalovirus exposure and HLA in healthy donors. Study overall: Within an early data release were about 85 million unique TCRs drawn from HLA-typed donors.

Study-wide results and caveats: In a later analysis, TCR beta V- and J-gene trimming showed a link to a missense DCLRE1C variant. The authors later found most CMV-associated TCR beta chains appeared HLA-restricted.

From germline, CDR1 is MGHRA and CDR2 YSYEKL. The CDR3 is made up of 15 amino acids. J gave up 6 bases and V 4 bases, and 10 bases lay outside the gene matches. As concerns this clone: Its cognate antigen is unknown.

The PCR contained 60 Vbeta and 13 Jbeta primers. As handled by the study authors: In a later analysis, of roughly 73 million unique beta chains, roughly 9.9 million appeared in at least two donors. Profiled with immunoSEQ multiplex PCR; TCRdb holds only in-frame clones, not every one. The DNA gave D and trimming, while V, J and clone size come from that table. Counted here are just over 150,000 clones, 80% to 90% occurring once; the ten biggest clones make up 1.5% to 2.5%. The sequencing sample was made of PBMCs. The sequence derives from a man in his late teens or twenties in good health and CMV-seronegative. This rearrangement joins TRBV4-1 to TRBJ1-1; TRBD1 agrees at 8 bases. The CDR3 coding sequence is TGCGCCAGCAGCCCCCAGCCAGGGGGCAAGGCTGAAGCTTTCTTT. It yields the protein CASSPQPGGKAEAFF.